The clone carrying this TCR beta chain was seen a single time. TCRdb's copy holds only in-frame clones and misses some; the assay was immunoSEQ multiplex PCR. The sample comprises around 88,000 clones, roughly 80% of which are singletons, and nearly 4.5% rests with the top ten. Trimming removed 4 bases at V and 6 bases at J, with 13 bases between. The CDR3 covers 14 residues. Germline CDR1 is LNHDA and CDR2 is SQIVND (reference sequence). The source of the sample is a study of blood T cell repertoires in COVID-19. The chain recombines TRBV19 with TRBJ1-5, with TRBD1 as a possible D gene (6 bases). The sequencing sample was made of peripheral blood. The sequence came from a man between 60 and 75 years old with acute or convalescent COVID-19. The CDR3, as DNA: TGTGCCAGTAGTACTACAGGGTCCCGTCAGCCCCAGCATTTT. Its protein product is CASSTTGSRQPQHF.